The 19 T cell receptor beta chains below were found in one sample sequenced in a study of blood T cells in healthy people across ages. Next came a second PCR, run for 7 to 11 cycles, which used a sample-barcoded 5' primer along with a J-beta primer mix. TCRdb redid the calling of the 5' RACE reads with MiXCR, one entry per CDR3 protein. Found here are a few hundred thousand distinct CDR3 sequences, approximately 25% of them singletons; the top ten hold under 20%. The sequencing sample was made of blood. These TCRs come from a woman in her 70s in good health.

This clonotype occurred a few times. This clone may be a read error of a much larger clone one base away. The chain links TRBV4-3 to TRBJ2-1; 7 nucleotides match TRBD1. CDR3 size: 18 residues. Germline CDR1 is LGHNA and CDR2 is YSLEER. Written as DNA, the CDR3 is TGCGCCAGCAGCCAAGATCCCGGACAGGCCTGGGAATTCAATGAGCAGTCCTTC. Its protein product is CASSQDPGQAWEFNEQSF.

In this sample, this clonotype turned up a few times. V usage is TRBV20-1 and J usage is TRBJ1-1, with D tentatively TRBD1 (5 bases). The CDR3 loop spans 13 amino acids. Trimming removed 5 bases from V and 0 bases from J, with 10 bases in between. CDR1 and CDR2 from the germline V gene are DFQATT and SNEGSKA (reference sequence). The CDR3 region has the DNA TGCAGTGCTCCCCGGGGGATGAACACTGAAGCTTTCTTT. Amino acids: CSAPRGMNTEAFF.

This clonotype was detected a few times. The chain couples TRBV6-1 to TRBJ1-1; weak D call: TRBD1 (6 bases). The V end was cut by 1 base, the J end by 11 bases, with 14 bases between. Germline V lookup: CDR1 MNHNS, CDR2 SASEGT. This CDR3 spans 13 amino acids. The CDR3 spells CASSEVGRGYAFF. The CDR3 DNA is TGTGCCAGCAGTGAAGTCGGCAGGGGATACGCTTTCTTT.

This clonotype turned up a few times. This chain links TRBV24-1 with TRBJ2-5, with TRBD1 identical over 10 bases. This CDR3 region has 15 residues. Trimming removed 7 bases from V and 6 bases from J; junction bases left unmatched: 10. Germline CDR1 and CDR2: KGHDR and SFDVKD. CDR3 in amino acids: CATSDPGQGDKTQYF. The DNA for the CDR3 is TGTGCCACCAGCGATCCAGGACAGGGGGACAAGACCCAGTACTTC.

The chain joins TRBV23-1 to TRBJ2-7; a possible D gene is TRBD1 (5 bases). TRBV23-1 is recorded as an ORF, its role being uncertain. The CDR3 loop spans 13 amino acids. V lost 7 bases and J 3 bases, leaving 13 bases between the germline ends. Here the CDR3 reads CASIRTPLYEQYF. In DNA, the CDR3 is TGCGCCAGCATCCGGACACCTCTCTACGAGCAGTACTTC.

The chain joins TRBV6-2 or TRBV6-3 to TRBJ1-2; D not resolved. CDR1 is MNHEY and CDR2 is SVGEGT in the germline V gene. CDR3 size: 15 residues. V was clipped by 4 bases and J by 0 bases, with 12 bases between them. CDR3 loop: CASSSPTSANYGYTF. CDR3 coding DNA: TGTGCCAGCAGTTCTCCAACTTCGGCTAACTATGGCTACACCTTC.

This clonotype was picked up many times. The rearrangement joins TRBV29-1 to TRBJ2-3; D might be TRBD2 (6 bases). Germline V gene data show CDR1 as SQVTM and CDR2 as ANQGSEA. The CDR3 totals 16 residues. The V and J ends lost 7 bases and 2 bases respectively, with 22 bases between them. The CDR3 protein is CSAKVGPAGHTDTQYF. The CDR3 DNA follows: TGCAGCGCCAAAGTCGGCCCCGCGGGGCACACAGATACGCAGTATTTT.

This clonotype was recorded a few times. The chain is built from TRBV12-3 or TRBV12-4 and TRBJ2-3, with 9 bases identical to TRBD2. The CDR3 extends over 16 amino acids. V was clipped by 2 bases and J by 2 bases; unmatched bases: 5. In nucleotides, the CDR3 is TGTGCCAGCAGTTTACGGCTAGCGGGGACCACAGATACGCAGTATTTT. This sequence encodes CASSLRLAGTTDTQYF.

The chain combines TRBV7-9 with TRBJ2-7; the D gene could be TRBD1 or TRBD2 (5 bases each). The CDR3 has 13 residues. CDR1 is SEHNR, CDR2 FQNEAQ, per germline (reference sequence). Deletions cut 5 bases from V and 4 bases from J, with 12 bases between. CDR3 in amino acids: CASSQGPGYEQYF. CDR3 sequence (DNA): TGTGCCAGCAGCCAGGGACCGGGATACGAGCAGTACTTC.

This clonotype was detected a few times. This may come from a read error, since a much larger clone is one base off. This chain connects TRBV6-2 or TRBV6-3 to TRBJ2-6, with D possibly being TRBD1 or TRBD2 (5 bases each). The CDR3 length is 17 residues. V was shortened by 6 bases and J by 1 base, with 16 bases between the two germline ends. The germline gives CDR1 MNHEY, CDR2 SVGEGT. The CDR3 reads CASRNWDVGSGANVLTF. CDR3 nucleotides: TGTGCCAGCAGAAACTGGGACGTAGGGTCTGGGGCCAACGTCCTGACTTTC.

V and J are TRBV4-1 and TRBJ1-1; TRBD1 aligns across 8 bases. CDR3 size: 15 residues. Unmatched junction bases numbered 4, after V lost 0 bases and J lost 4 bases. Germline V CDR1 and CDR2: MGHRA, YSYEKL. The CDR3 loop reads CASSQDPGQGTEAFF. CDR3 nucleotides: TGCGCCAGCAGCCAAGATCCTGGACAGGGCACTGAAGCTTTCTTT.

CDR3 DNA sequence: TGCGCCAGCAGCGTAGGACTCGCCGATATGGAGACCCAGTACTTC. Protein: CASSVGLADMETQYF. V usage is TRBV5-1 and J usage is TRBJ2-5; possible D gene TRBD2, 5 bases. V lost 4 bases and J lost 5, with 18 bases in between. CDR3 length: 15 amino acids. In germline, CDR1 is SGHRS, CDR2 YFSETQ.

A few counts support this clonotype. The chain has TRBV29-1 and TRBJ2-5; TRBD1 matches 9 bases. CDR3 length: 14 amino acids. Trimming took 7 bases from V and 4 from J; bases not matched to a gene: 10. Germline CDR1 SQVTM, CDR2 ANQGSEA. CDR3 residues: CSASPGQGSETQYF. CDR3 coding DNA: TGCAGCGCTTCTCCGGGACAGGGATCAGAGACCCAGTACTTC.

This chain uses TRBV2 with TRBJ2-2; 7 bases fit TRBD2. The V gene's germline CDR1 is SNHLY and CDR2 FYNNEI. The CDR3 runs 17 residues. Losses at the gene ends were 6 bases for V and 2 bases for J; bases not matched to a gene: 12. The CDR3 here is CASSVPSGGGNTGELFF. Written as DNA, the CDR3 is TGTGCCAGCAGCGTTCCCTCCGGCGGGGGAAACACCGGGGAGCTGTTTTTT.

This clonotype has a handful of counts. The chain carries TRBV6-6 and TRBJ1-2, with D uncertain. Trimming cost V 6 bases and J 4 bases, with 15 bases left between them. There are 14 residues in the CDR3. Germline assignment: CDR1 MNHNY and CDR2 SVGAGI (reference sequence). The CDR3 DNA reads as TGTGCCAGCAGGGAAACTGACACCACCTATGGCTACACCTTC. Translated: CASRETDTTYGYTF.

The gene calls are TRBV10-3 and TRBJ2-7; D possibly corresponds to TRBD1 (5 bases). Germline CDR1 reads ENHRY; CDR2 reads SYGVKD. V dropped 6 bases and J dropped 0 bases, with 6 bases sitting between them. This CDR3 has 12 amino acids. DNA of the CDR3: TGTGCCATCAGGGGGCCCTCCTACGAGCAGTACTTC. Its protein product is CAIRGPSYEQYF.

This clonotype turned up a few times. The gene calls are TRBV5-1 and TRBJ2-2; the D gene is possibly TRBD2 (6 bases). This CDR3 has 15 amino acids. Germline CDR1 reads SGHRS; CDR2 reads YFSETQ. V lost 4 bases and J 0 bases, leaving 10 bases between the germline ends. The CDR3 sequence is CASSGLATNTGELFF. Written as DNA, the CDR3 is TGCGCCAGCAGCGGCCTAGCGACGAACACCGGGGAGCTGTTTTTT.

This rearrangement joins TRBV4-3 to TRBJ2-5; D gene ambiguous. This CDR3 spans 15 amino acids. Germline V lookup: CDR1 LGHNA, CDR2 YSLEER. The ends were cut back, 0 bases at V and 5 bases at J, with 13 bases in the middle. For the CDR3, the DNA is TGCGCCAGCAGCCAAGATCAACTCTATGTGGAGACCCAGTACTTC. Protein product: CASSQDQLYVETQYF.

DNA for the CDR3: TGCAGCGTTGAGGGTACTAGCGTTGGCACAGATACGCAGTATTTT. It codes for CSVEGTSVGTDTQYF. J is TRBJ2-3 and V is TRBV29-1; the match to TRBD2 covers 7 bases. The CDR3 totals 15 residues. Looked up from germline, CDR1 is SQVTM and CDR2 is ANQGSEA. The ends lost 3 bases at V and 1 base at J; junction bases unmatched: 7.